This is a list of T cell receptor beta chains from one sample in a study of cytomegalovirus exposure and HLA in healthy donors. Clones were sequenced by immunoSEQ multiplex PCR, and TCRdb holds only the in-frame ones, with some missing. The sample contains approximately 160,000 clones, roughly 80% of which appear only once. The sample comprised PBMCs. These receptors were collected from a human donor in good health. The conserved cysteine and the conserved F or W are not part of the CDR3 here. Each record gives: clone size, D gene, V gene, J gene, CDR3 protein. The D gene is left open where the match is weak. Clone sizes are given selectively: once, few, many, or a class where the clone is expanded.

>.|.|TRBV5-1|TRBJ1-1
ASSLADRSGTEAF
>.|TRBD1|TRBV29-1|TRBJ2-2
SVVRGQGFGELF
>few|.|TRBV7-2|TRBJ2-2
ASSLTLANTGELF
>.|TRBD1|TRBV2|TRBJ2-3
ASRPTGGRTDTQY
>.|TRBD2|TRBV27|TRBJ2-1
ASSLSGGGYEQF
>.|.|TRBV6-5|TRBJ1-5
ASSYGGRQPQH
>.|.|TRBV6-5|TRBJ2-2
ASSPTGTTGELF
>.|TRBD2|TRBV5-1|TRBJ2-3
ASSLATSGGPDTQC
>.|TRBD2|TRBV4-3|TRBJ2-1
ASSQESAGGYYNEQF
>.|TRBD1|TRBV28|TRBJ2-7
ASSATGQAPGQY
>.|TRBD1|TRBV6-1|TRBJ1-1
ASRTGGLAEAF
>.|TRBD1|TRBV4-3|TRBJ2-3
ASSQAPSGTGAQY
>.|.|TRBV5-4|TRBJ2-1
ASSFKGGLNEQF
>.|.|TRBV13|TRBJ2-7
ASSLGDPGVGEQY
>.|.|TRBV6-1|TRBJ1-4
ASRRFSTNEKLF
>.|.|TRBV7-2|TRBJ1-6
ASSLPLGGSSYNSPLH
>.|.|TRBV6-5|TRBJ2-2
ASSYVGTPILGELF
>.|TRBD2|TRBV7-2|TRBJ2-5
ASGKSGTNYETQY
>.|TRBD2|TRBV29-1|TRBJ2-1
SVEGLTSDEQF
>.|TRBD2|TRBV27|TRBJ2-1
ASSRRTSGGTYNEQF
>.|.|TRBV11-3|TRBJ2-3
ASSLQGSDTQY
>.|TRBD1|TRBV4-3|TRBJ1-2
ASSQDSGGPGYT
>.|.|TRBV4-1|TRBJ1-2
ASSQVRGTSDGYP
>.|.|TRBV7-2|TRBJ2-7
ASSQLAGLYEQY
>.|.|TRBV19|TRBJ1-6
ASNANGSPLH
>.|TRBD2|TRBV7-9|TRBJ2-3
ASSGGVGGVGTDTQY
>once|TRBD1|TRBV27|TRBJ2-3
ASSLLQGALDTQY
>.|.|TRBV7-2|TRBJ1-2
ASSLSGQPREGYT
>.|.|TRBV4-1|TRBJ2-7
ASSQGSSYEQY
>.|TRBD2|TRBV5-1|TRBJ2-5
ASSLGLAGGPGETQY
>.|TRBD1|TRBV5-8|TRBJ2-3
ASSLGYGQGFTDTQY
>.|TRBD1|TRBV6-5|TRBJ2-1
ASRRPGQGLNEQF
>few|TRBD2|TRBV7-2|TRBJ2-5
ASRSSGGAETQY
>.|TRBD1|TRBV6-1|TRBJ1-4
ASSGGQEINEKLF
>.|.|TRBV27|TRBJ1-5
ASSDRIQPQH
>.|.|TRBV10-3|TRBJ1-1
AISSGNTEAF
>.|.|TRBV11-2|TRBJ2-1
ASSLGRAGEQF
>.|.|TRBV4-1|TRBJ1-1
ASSQGDMNTEAF
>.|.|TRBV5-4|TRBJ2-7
ASSLPGDPPYEQY
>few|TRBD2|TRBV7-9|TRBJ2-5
ASSTISGDQETQY
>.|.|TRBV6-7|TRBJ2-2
ASSYPPGQNTYTGELF
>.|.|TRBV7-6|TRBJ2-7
ASSLKQDRYEQY
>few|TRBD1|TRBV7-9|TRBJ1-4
ASGTRQGSTNEKLF
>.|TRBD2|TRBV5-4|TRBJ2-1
ASSTKAGQQF
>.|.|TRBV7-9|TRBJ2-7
ASSTEVGPTGWY
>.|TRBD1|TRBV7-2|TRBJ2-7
ASSPQLGGDPYEQY
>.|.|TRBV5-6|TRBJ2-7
ASTPYPKPYEQY
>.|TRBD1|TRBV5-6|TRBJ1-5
ASSQTGINQPQH
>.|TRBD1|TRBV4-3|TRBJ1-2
ASAWGGTGETGYT
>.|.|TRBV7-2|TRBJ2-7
ASSVAYEQY
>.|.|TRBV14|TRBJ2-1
ASSQDGLRVYNEQF
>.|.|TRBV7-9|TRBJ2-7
ASSLVTRGAYEQY